This TCR beta chain was profiled in a study of T cell responses to AZD1222 COVID-19 vaccine. Study-wide points: Regions 160-218 and 743-854 held dominance among vaccine-associated CD4 TCRs, which spanned spike.

As to this clone: Its target is not known.

The protocol was immunoSEQ multiplex PCR, while the TCRdb copy is restricted to in-frame clones and leaves out a portion. The sample holds roughly 120,000 clones, roughly 91% seen once. The study pooled second doses at about 4 or about 12 weeks. The length of the CDR3 is 14 residues. Trimming pared 6 bases from V and 3 bases from J, leaving 11 bases between. Germline V gene data show CDR1 as SNHLY and CDR2 as FYNNEI. This TCR came from an adult who received the AZD1222 COVID-19 vaccine. The specimen was peripheral blood, collected 28 days after the second AZD1222 dose. V and J are TRBV2 and TRBJ1-4, with D possibly TRBD1 on 5 matching bases. The CDR3 here is CASSIQGANEKLFF. The DNA of the CDR3 is TGTGCCAGCAGCATCCAGGGAGCTAATGAAAAACTGTTTTTT.